This T cell receptor (beta chain) was sequenced during a study of identical twins. The CDR3 consists of 15 residues. Germline lookup yields CDR1 SGHRS and CDR2 YFSETQ. With 4 bases clipped from V and 3 bases from J, the junction kept 7 bases outside the gene matches. This clonotype has more than one count but fewer than ten. TCRdb re-called the 5' RACE reads with MiXCR, one entry per CDR3 protein. Found here are 300,000 to 400,000 distinct CDR3 sequences, 7% to 9.5% of them singletons; the top ten hold 7.5% to 9.5%. The sequenced material came from naive T cells sorted from blood. The receptor comes from a woman aged 45-59 years in good health. This chain joins TRBV5-1 and TRBJ2-5; 9 bases are shared with TRBD1. The CDR3: CASSPTTGGEETQYF. The CDR3 DNA reads TGCGCCAGCAGCCCCACCACAGGGGGCGAAGAGACCCAGTACTTC.